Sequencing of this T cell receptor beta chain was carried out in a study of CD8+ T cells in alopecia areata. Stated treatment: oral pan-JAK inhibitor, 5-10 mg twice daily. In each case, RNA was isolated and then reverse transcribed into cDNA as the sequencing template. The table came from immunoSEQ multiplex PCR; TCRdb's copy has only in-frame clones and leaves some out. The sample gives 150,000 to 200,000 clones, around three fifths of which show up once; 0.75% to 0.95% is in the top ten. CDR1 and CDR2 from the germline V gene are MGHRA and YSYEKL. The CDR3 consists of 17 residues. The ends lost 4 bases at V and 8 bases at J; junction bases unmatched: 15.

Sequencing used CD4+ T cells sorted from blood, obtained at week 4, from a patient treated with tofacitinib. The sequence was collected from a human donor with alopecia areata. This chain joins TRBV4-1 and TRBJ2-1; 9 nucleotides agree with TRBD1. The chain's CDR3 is CASSLGQGLLQGDEQFF. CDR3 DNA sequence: TGCGCCAGCAGCCTTGGACAGGGGCTGCTTCAGGGGGATGAGCAGTTCTTC.